This T cell receptor (beta chain) derives from a study of patients and donors after allogeneic stem cell transplantation. TCRdb called the RT-PCR reads again in MiXCR, with one record for every CDR3 protein. Of approximately 170,000 distinct CDR3 sequences detected, approximately 31% appear once; the ten largest clones hold approximately 3.5%. The CDR3 contains 13 residues. The germline V gene has CDR1 SQVTM and CDR2 ANQGSEA. V was pared by 4 bases and J by 0 bases, with 7 bases between. The sequencing sample was made of blood, either unsorted or a sorted T cell fraction (not recorded which). J is TRBJ1-3 and V is TRBV29-1; D remains ambiguous. The receptor was isolated from a human donor who was either an allogeneic HSCT recipient or a stem cell or donor lymphocyte infusion donor (not recorded which). It is not recorded whose cells these are; they may come from a transplant donor. This CDR3 is CSVGLNSGNTIYF. Here the CDR3 DNA reads TGCAGCGTTGGCCTGAACTCTGGAAACACCATATATTTT.